Listed here are 25 T cell receptor beta chains from one sample, sequenced in a study of blood T cell repertoires in COVID-19. Clones were sequenced by immunoSEQ multiplex PCR, and TCRdb holds only the in-frame ones, with some missing. The top ten clones hold 15% to 20% of a sample with about 23,000 clones, 80% to 95% of them seen once. The sequenced sample consisted of peripheral blood. These receptors all come from a human donor in a cohort sampled during active COVID-19.

The CDR3 DNA is TGTGCCTGGATGACAGGATGGGAGACCCAGTACTTC. Translating gives CAWMTGWETQYF. This chain links TRBV30 with TRBJ2-5, with D maybe TRBD1 (6 bases). CDR1 is GTSNPN, CDR2 SVGIG, per germline (reference sequence). The V and J ends lost 4 bases and 5 bases respectively, with 11 bases between them. The CDR3 spans 12 residues.

This rearrangement joins TRBV15 to TRBJ1-2; D ambiguous. CDR3 length equals 19 residues. Trimming left V 0 bases short and J 0 bases short, with 20 bases between. In germline, CDR1 is LNHNV, CDR2 YYDKDF (reference sequence). CDR3 DNA: TGTGCCACCAGCAGAGATATCTCTACTGAATCCGGGACTAACTATGGCTACACCTTC. Protein: CATSRDISTESGTNYGYTF.

This chain connects TRBV15 to TRBJ1-1; 9 positions agree with TRBD1. Germline lookup yields CDR1 LNHNV and CDR2 YYDKDF (reference sequence). The J segment lost 5 bases and the V segment lost 5 bases, leaving 6 bases of the junction unmatched. The CDR3 consists of 14 residues. In nucleotides, the CDR3 is TGTGCCACCAGCCCCGGGACAGGGTGGACTGAAGCTTTCTTT. Protein: CATSPGTGWTEAFF. Based on the CDR3 plus reference TRBV15 and TRBJ1-1, the full variable domain is DAMVIQNPRYQVTQFGKPVTLSCSQTLNHNVMYWYQQKSSQAPKLLFHYYDKDFNNEADTPDNFQSRRPNTSFCFLDIRSPGLGDTAMYLCATSPGTGWTEAFFGQGTRLTVV.

The chain couples TRBV7-8 to TRBJ1-1, with TRBD1 as a possible D gene (5 bases). Trimming cost V 1 base and J 5 bases, with 20 bases left between them. CDR3 size: 17 residues. Germline CDR1 is SGHVS and CDR2 is FQNEAQ. The CDR3 coding sequence is TGTGCCAGCAGCTTAGTGAATGGGATCGGGGGTTGGACTGAAGCTTTCTTT. Protein: CASSLVNGIGGWTEAFF.

This rearrangement joins TRBV9 to TRBJ1-6; no definite D call. Germline lookup yields CDR1 SGDLS and CDR2 YYNGEE. The CDR3 length is 15 residues. Trimming took 3 bases from V and 1 from J, leaving 8 bases between them. The CDR3 DNA is TGTGCCAGCAGCGCCGGAGGGTCCTATAATTCACCCCTCCACTTT. Translation: CASSAGGSYNSPLHF.

The chain recombines TRBV5-1 with TRBJ2-1; D possibly corresponds to TRBD2 (5 bases). V was cut by 0 bases and J by 1 base, with 17 bases left in between. The CDR3 is 18 amino acids. Germline V lookup: CDR1 SGHRS, CDR2 YFSETQ. The DNA for the CDR3 is TGCGCCAGCAGCTTGGCCGGGTCGCTGGGGAGATCCTACAATGAGCAGTTCTTC. It encodes CASSLAGSLGRSYNEQFF.

This chain joins TRBV13 and TRBJ1-6; D is possibly TRBD1 (5 bases). The CDR3 is made up of 14 amino acids. Germline-derived CDR1 and CDR2 are PRHDT and FYEKMQ (reference sequence). The V end was cut by 0 bases, the J end by 7 bases, with 7 bases between. The DNA of the CDR3 is TGTGCCAGCAGCTTAGGGACAGCCAATTCACCCCTCCACTTT. Its protein product is CASSLGTANSPLHF. The full variable domain, in which reference TRBV13 and TRBJ1-6 provide the parts outside the CDR3, is AAGVIQSPRHLIKEKRETATLKCYPIPRHDTVYWYQQGPGQDPQFLISFYEKMQSDKGSIPDRFSAQQFSDYHSELNMSSLELGDSALYFCASSLGTANSPLHFGNGTRLTVT.

This rearrangement joins TRBV30 to TRBJ2-7, with D perhaps TRBD1 (6 bases). Germline values: CDR1 GTSNPN, CDR2 SVGIG (reference sequence). The ends were cut back, 5 bases at V and 6 bases at J, with 20 bases in the middle. CDR3 length equals 14 residues. The CDR3 coding sequence is TGTGCCTGGCGTCCCTTGGGGGCCGGTGGCGAGCAGTACTTC. The encoded protein is CAWRPLGAGGEQYF. Looking up the rest from reference TRBV30 and TRBJ2-7 gives the full variable domain: SQTIHQWPATLVQPVGSPLSLECTVEGTSNPNLYWYRQAAGRGLQLLFYSVGIGQISSEVPQNLSASRPQDRQFILSSKKLLLSDSGFYLCAWRPLGAGGEQYFGPGTRLTVT.

In this sample, this clone turned up once. The chain carries TRBV12-2 and TRBJ1-5; the D segment call TRBD1 is taken from the table without a DNA check. TRBV12-2 is a known pseudogene. This CDR3 is 21 amino acids long. The CDR3 sequence: CASRLAQTGGAESDGNQPQHF. CDR3 bases: TGTGCAAGTCGCTTAGCTCAGACAGGGGGCGCAGAATCCGATGGCAATCAGCCCCAGCATTTT.

The rearrangement joins TRBV5-6 to TRBJ1-2, with 10 bases lining up with TRBD1. V lost 1 base and J lost 7; bases outside the gene matches: 4. The CDR3 length is 14 residues. Per germline, CDR1 SGHDT and CDR2 YYEEEE. As DNA, the CDR3 is TGTGCCAGCAGCTTGTCGGGACAGGGGCCTGGCTACACCTTC. Residues: CASSLSGQGPGYTF.

The chain recombines TRBV13 with TRBJ2-3; the match to TRBD1 covers 9 bases. Trimming took 0 bases from V and 6 from J; bases not matched to a gene: 4. Germline V CDR1 and CDR2: PRHDT, FYEKMQ (reference sequence). The CDR3 runs to 15 residues. The CDR3 nucleotides read TGTGCCAGCAGCTTAGGGGGGACAGGGAGCGATACGCAGTATTTT. It is translated as CASSLGGTGSDTQYF.

The chain joins TRBV2 to TRBJ1-1; a weak D match, TRBD1 (6 bases). The germline V gene has CDR1 SNHLY and CDR2 FYNNEI. Between the trimmed V and J ends, which lost 7 bases and 3 bases, there was a span of 9 bases. The CDR3 has 12 amino acids. In nucleotides, the CDR3 is TGTGCCAGCAACAGGGTTGACACTGAAGCTTTCTTT. Protein sequence: CASNRVDTEAFF.

V and J are TRBV5-1 and TRBJ1-6; possibly TRBD1 for D (6 bases). Per the germline V gene, CDR1 is SGHRS and CDR2 is YFSETQ. Trimming stripped 0 bases from V and 6 bases from J, with 22 bases between. The CDR3 runs 19 residues. CDR3 region: CASSLAPDLDRTPNSPLHF. Here the CDR3 DNA reads TGCGCCAGCAGCTTGGCCCCAGACCTCGACAGGACTCCTAATTCACCCCTCCACTTT.

V gene TRBV7-8 combines with J gene TRBJ1-1; 9 nucleotides align to TRBD1. After removal of 5 bases from V and 0 bases from J, the junction contained 4 bases not matched to a gene. The CDR3 covers 15 residues. Germline CDR1 SGHVS, CDR2 FQNEAQ. CDR3 sequence (DNA): TGTGCCAGCAGCGAACAGGGGGCCCTGAACACTGAAGCTTTCTTT. Amino acids: CASSEQGALNTEAFF.

This chain joins TRBV20-1 and TRBJ2-3; D gene uncertain. Trimming shortened V by 2 bases and J by 5 bases, and 5 bases separated the two germline ends. Germline CDR1 and CDR2: DFQATT and SNEGSKA (reference sequence). This CDR3 region has 11 residues. CDR3 sequence reads: CSARPGDTQYF. CDR3 nucleotides: TGCAGTGCTAGACCCGGAGATACGCAGTATTTT.

This clone was seen just once. The chain joins TRBV11-3 to TRBJ2-5; 8 bases map to TRBD1. Germline CDR1 reads SGHNT; CDR2 reads YENEEA. After removal of 7 bases from V and 2 bases from J, the junction contained 12 bases not matched to a gene. The CDR3 length is 16 residues. The CDR3 DNA is TGTGCCAGCACCACCGGACAGGGAAGGGGACAAGAGACCCAGTACTTC. Amino acids: CASTTGQGRGQETQYF.

The V gene is TRBV10-3, the J gene TRBJ2-5; 11 bases match TRBD1. Unmatched junction bases numbered 7, after V lost 6 bases and J lost 4 bases. Germline V gene sequence: CDR1 ENHRY, CDR2 SYGVKD. The CDR3 sequence is 15 residues long. CDR3 in DNA: TGTGCCATCAGCCAAAGTGGGACAGGGGGAGAGACCCAGTACTTC. The encoded protein is CAISQSGTGGETQYF.

This chain uses TRBV7-8 with TRBJ2-3, with 7 nucleotides matching TRBD2. The CDR3 totals 14 residues. V lost 1 base to trimming and J lost 7 bases; unmatched junction nucleotides: 5. Germline V gene data show CDR1 as SGHVS and CDR2 as FQNEAQ. In DNA form, the CDR3 reads TGTGCCAGCAGCTTAGTGGGAGGGCCGAATACGCAGTATTTT. Amino acids: CASSLVGGPNTQYF.

This chain uses TRBV19 with TRBJ2-3; D unclear. V lost 3 bases, J lost 0 bases, and 4 bases lay in between. CDR3 length: 13 amino acids. Germline CDR1 is LNHDA and CDR2 is SQIVND (reference sequence). CDR3 in DNA: TGTGCCAGTAGTATCGGGAGCACAGATACGCAGTATTTT. Amino acid sequence: CASSIGSTDTQYF.

V and J are TRBV7-8 and TRBJ1-1, with a possible D match to TRBD1 (5 bases). The CDR3 covers 13 residues. Germline values: CDR1 SGHVS, CDR2 FQNEAQ. Trimming took 1 base from V and 10 from J, leaving 13 bases between them. Here the CDR3 reads CASSLGQPVVAFF. Written as DNA, the CDR3 is TGTGCCAGCAGCTTAGGACAGCCAGTGGTAGCTTTCTTT.

The V gene is TRBV27, the J gene TRBJ1-1, with TRBD1 as a possible D gene (6 bases). V was cut by 0 bases and J by 6 bases, with 11 bases left in between. Germline loops: CDR1 MNHEY, CDR2 SMNVEV (reference sequence). The CDR3 consists of 14 residues. The CDR3 loop reads CASSLSRGGSEAFF. The DNA for the CDR3 is TGTGCCAGCAGTTTATCGAGGGGGGGTTCTGAAGCTTTCTTT.

The rearrangement links TRBV4-2 to TRBJ1-2; 9 bases align to TRBD1. Germline V gene lookup returns CDR1 LGHNA and CDR2 YNFKEQ. The CDR3 consists of 17 residues. V was clipped by 0 bases and J by 8 bases; unmatched bases: 13. For the CDR3, the DNA is TGTGCCAGCAGCCAAGATAAAGGGACAGGGATTCGCAGAGGCTACACCTTC. Protein: CASSQDKGTGIRRGYTF.

The chain recombines TRBV20-1 with TRBJ2-7; the match to TRBD2 covers 8 bases. This CDR3 contains 17 residues. CDR1 DFQATT and CDR2 SNEGSKA come from the germline V gene (reference sequence). The V and J ends lost 3 bases and 2 bases, in that order; junction bases with no gene match: 15. The CDR3 loop is CSASPIPGSGAPYEQYF. The CDR3, as DNA: TGCAGTGCTAGTCCTATTCCCGGTAGCGGGGCCCCCTACGAGCAGTACTTC.

DNA of the CDR3: TGTGCCAGCAGTCGCGGTCCTCTCTACGAGCAGTACTTC. Its translation: CASSRGPLYEQYF. This chain connects TRBV6-5 to TRBJ2-7; D not certain. Trimming took off 5 bases at V and 3 bases at J, with 11 bases between the two ends. CDR3 length: 13 amino acids. The germline V gene has CDR1 MNHEY and CDR2 SVGAGI.

This clone is classed as medium-sized. This rearrangement joins TRBV24-1 to TRBJ2-3, with 7 nucleotides matching TRBD2. V was clipped by 9 bases and J by 3 bases; unmatched bases: 8. Germline CDR1 KGHDR, CDR2 SFDVKD. There are 14 residues in the CDR3. The CDR3 nucleotides read TGTGCCACCCGCTCGGCTAGCGGAACAGATACGCAGTATTTT. This codes for CATRSASGTDTQYF.